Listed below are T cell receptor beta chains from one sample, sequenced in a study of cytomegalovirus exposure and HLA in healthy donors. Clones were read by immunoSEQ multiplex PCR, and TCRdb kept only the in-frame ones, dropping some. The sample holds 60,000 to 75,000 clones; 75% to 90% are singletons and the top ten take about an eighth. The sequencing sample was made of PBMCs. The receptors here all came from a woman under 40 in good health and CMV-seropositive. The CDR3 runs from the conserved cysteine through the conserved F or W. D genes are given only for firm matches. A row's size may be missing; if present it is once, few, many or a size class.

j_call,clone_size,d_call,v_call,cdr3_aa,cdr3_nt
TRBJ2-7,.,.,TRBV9,CASSPRGTGLENGYEQYF,TGTGCCAGCAGCCCCAGGGGAACTGGGTTGGAGAATGGATACGAGCAGTACTTC
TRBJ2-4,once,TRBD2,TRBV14,CASSLHSGSFSKNIQYF,TGTGCCAGCAGTCTTCATAGCGGGAGCTTTAGCAAAAACATTCAGTACTTC
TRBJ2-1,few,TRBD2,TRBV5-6,CASSFYRPGLAAVNEQFF,TGTGCCAGCAGCTTTTACCGACCGGGACTAGCGGCTGTTAATGAGCAGTTCTTC
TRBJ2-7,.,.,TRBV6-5,CASSYSRYEQYF,TGTGCCAGCAGTTACTCGCGCTACGAGCAGTACTTC
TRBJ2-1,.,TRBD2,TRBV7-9,CASSRILAGGVNEQFF,TGTGCCAGCAGCCGTATCCTAGCGGGAGGGGTGAATGAGCAGTTCTTC
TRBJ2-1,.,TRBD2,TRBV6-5,CASRIGGSSYNEQFF,TGTGCCAGCAGGATCGGCGGGAGTTCCTACAATGAGCAGTTCTTC
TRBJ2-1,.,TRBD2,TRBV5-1,CASSELAAHYNEQFF,TGCGCCAGCAGCGAACTAGCGGCACATTACAATGAGCAGTTCTTC
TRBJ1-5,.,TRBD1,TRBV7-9,CASSLVGQGFISNQPQHF,TGTGCCAGCAGCTTAGTGGGACAGGGGTTTATCAGCAATCAGCCCCAGCATTTT
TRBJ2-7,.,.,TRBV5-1,CASSSDRPTYEQYF,TGCGCCAGCAGCTCTGACAGGCCCACCTACGAGCAGTACTTC
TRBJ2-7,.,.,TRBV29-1,CSVEGSGWEQYF,TGCAGCGTTGAAGGTTCTGGCTGGGAGCAGTACTTC
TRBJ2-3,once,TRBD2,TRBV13,CASSHRSRSGGRIVTQYF,TGTGCCAGCAGCCACCGCTCGAGAAGCGGGGGCCGTATCGTTACGCAGTATTTT
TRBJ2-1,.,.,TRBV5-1,CASRSQDSAYNEQFF,TGCGCCAGCCGCAGCCAGGACTCGGCCTACAATGAGCAGTTCTTC
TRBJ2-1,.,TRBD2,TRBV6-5,CASSPGLADNNEQFF,TGTGCCAGCAGTCCGGGACTAGCGGACAACAATGAGCAGTTCTTC
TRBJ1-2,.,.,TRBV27,CASSPRGHKAVDGYTF,TGTGCCAGCAGTCCCCGCGGACACAAGGCGGTGGATGGCTACACCTTC
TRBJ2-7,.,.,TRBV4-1,CASSQIGSSYEQYF,TGCGCCAGCAGCCAAATTGGGAGCTCCTACGAGCAGTACTTC
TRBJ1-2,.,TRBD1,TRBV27,CASSQGTGGYGYTF,TGTGCCAGCAGTCAAGGGACAGGGGGCTATGGCTACACCTTC
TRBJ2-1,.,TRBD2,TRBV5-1,CASSEFSGRALGEQFF,TGCGCCAGCAGCGAGTTTAGCGGGAGGGCCTTAGGTGAGCAGTTCTTC
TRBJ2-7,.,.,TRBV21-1,CASSPHTGQGQEQYF,TGTGCCAGCAGCCCTCATACGGGACAGGGCCAAGAGCAGTACTTC
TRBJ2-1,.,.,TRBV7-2,CASSLHAPYSGNEQFF,TGTGCCAGCAGCTTACACGCCCCTTACAGCGGCAATGAGCAGTTCTTC
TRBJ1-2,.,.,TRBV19,CASNWTPANYGYTF,TGTGCCAGTAACTGGACACCCGCTAACTATGGCTACACCTTC
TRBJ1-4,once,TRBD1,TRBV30,CAWSNPRQGGLKLFF,TGTGCCTGGAGTAACCCTCGACAGGGGGGTCTGAAACTGTTTTTT
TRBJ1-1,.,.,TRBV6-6,CASTRMNTEAFF,TGTGCCAGCACTAGGATGAACACTGAAGCTTTCTTT
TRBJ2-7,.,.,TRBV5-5,CASSLVSVSSYEQYF,TGTGCCAGCAGCTTGGTATCGGTAAGCTCCTACGAGCAGTACTTC
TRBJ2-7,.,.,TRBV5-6,CASSSTQGNEQYF,TGTGCCAGCAGCTCGACACAGGGAAACGAGCAGTACTTC
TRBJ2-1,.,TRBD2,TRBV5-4,CASSLVLAGGDEQFF,TGTGCCAGCAGCTTGGTGCTAGCGGGAGGCGATGAGCAGTTCTTC
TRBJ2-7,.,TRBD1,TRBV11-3,CASSVGQGGYEQYF,TGTGCCAGCAGCGTCGGACAGGGTGGCTACGAGCAGTACTTC
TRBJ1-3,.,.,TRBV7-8,CASSQTAPGNTIYF,TGTGCCAGCAGCCAGACAGCTCCTGGAAACACCATATATTTT
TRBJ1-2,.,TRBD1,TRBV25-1,CASSEPGQGTYGYTF,TGTGCCAGCAGTGAACCGGGACAGGGAACCTATGGCTACACCTTC
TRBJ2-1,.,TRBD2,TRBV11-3,CASSLAPTSGTYNEQFF,TGTGCCAGCAGCTTAGCCCCCACTAGCGGGACCTACAATGAGCAGTTCTTC
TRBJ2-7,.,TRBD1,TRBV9,CASSRGQGSSYEQYF,TGTGCCAGCAGCAGAGGACAGGGGAGCTCCTACGAGCAGTACTTC
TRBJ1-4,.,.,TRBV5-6,CASSSGLTGSSEKLFF,TGTGCCAGCAGTTCCGGATTGACAGGATCTTCTGAAAAACTGTTTTTT
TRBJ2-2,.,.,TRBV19,CASSITQGSGELFF,TGTGCCAGTAGTATCACCCAGGGGTCCGGGGAGCTGTTTTTT
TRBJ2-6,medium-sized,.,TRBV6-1,CASSESTGRGANVLTF,TGTGCCAGCAGCGAAAGTACAGGGCGTGGGGCCAACGTCCTGACTTTC
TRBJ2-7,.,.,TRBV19,CASAKGFSSYEQYF,TGTGCCAGTGCGAAGGGGTTTTCGTCCTACGAGCAGTACTTC
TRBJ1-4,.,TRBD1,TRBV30,CAWTTGANEKLFF,TGTGCCTGGACCACAGGGGCGAATGAAAAACTGTTTTTT
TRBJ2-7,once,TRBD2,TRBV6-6,CASTWTSVSYEQYF,TGTGCCAGCACGTGGACTAGCGTTTCCTACGAGCAGTACTTC
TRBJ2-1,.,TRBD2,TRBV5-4,CASSRLLAGVFNEQFF,TGTGCCAGCAGCCGGCTACTAGCGGGAGTATTTAATGAGCAGTTCTTC
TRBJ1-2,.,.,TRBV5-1,CASSLYAANYGYTF,TGCGCCAGCAGCTTGTATGCAGCTAACTATGGCTACACCTTC
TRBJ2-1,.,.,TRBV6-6,CASSYSNVGVNEQFF,TGTGCCAGCAGTTACTCGAATGTAGGGGTGAATGAGCAGTTCTTC
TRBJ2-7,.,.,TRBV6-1,CASSEAQFQGEQYF,TGTGCCAGCAGTGAAGCGCAGTTTCAGGGCGAGCAGTACTTC
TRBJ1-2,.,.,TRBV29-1,CSVEGPRDTNSYTF,TGCAGCGTTGAAGGCCCCCGGGACACTAATAGCTACACCTTC
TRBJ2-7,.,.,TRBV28,CASSLGSYEQYF,TGTGCCAGCAGTTTAGGCAGCTACGAGCAGTACTTC
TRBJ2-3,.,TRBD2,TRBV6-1,CASRGTIAQGDTQYF,TGTGCCAGCAGGGGGACTATCGCTCAAGGGGATACGCAGTATTTT
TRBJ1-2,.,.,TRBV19,CASSANADSRGYTF,TGTGCCAGTAGTGCTAACGCGGACTCAAGAGGCTACACCTTC
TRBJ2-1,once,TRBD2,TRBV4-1,CASSHEGGRPRNEQFF,TGCGCCAGCAGCCACGAGGGAGGGCGACCTCGGAATGAGCAGTTCTTC
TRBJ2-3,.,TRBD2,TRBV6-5,CASNGLAGGSDTQYF,TGTGCCAGCAACGGACTAGCGGGAGGATCGGATACGCAGTATTTT